This paragraph covers one TCR beta chain sequence. The data belong to a study of cytomegalovirus exposure and HLA in healthy donors. The PCR contained 60 Vbeta and 13 Jbeta primers. Authors' methods: Per a later analysis, the number of unique TCR beta chains was around 79 million, of which roughly 11 million were shared. The data were produced by immunoSEQ multiplex PCR, yet TCRdb's version contains in-frame clones alone and is incomplete. V and J calls and clone size come straight from that table; D and trimming were deduced from the DNA. The table lists about 94,000 clones, just under 80% of them singletons. The length of the CDR3 is 16 residues. With 1 base removed from V and 7 bases from J, the gap between germline ends came to 20 bases. CDR1 and CDR2 (germline): SGHNT, YYREEE (reference sequence).

The receptor was derived from a woman in her 40s in good health and CMV-seronegative. This chain uses TRBV5-4 with TRBJ1-1, with D uncertain. Sample: PBMCs. The CDR3 bases are TGTGCCAGCAGCTTGTTAAATTTTGGACGGGATAATGAAGCTTTCTTT. Protein sequence: CASSLLNFGRDNEAFF. Combining the CDR3 with reference TRBV5-4 and TRBJ1-1 gives the whole variable domain ETGVTQSPTHLIKTRGQQVTLRCSSQSGHNTVSWYQQALGQGPQFIFQYYREEENGRGNFPPRFSGLQFPNYSSELNVNALELDDSALYLCASSLLNFGRDNEAFFGQGTRLTVV.